The 27 T cell receptor beta chains listed next were all sequenced from one sample in a study of blood T cell repertoires in COVID-19. Here immunoSEQ multiplex PCR was the method, and the copy in TCRdb shows in-frame clones only, minus some. The table shows tens of thousands of clones, with about nine tenths occurring only once. Sequencing input: peripheral blood. The source is a human donor in a cohort sampled during active COVID-19.

The V call is TRBV7-9, the J call TRBJ1-1; no firm D call. Between the trimmed V and J ends, which lost 8 bases and 2 bases, there was a span of 6 bases. The germline V gene has CDR1 SEHNR and CDR2 FQNEAQ (reference sequence). The CDR3 length is 11 residues. The CDR3 protein is CASRANTEAFF. Here the CDR3 DNA reads TGTGCCAGCCGAGCAAACACTGAAGCTTTCTTT.

The rearrangement joins TRBV6-8 to TRBJ1-4, with D tentatively TRBD1 (5 bases). CDR1 is MNHGY and CDR2 is SAAAGT in the germline V gene. The CDR3 runs 16 residues. Trimming took off 4 bases at V and 5 bases at J, with 17 bases between the two ends. CDR3 protein: CASSFPQGTLNEKLFF. The DNA of the CDR3 is TGTGCCAGCAGTTTCCCCCAGGGTACCCTAAATGAAAAACTGTTTTTT.

This clone was observed a single time. The V call is TRBV7-9, the J call TRBJ2-5; possibly TRBD1 for D (6 bases). CDR1 is SEHNR and CDR2 is FQNEAQ in the germline V gene (reference sequence). V gave up 6 bases and J gave up 5 bases, with 13 bases separating them. The CDR3 runs 13 residues. CDR3 sequence: CASSPQGFETQYF. Written as DNA, the CDR3 is TGTGCCAGCAGTCCACAGGGTTTTGAGACCCAGTACTTC. Looking up the rest from reference TRBV7-9 and TRBJ2-5 gives the full variable domain: DTGVSQNPRHKITKRGQNVTFRCDPISEHNRLYWYRQTLGQGPEFLTYFQNEAQLEKSRLLSDRFSAERPKGSFSTLEIQRTEQGDSAMYLCASSPQGFETQYFGPGTRLLVL.

The CDR3 here is CASKTLAGGNEQFF. The CDR3 DNA sequence: TGTGCCAGCAAGACACTAGCCGGGGGCAATGAGCAGTTCTTC. The rearrangement links TRBV2 to TRBJ2-1; D is perhaps TRBD2 (6 bases). This CDR3 is built from 14 residues. Germline V CDR1 and CDR2: SNHLY, FYNNEI. V was shortened by 7 bases and J by 6 bases, with 16 bases between the two germline ends.

This clone was picked up one time. This chain connects TRBV5-1 to TRBJ2-3, with D possibly being TRBD2 (6 bases). Trimming stripped 4 bases from V and 9 bases from J, with 15 bases between. CDR3 length equals 13 residues. Germline V gene lookup returns CDR1 SGHRS and CDR2 YFSETQ. The CDR3 region has the DNA TGCGCCAGCAGCAGCGGGCTTGGTGACACGCAGTATTTT. This gives the protein CASSSGLGDTQYF.

The chain combines TRBV5-1 with TRBJ2-7, with 8 bases fitting TRBD1. From germline, CDR1 is SGHRS and CDR2 YFSETQ. The CDR3 sequence is 17 residues long. V shed 3 bases, J shed 5 bases, and the junction held 16 bases outside the gene matches. The CDR3 loop reads CASSSEGSQGAVDEQYF. The CDR3 coding sequence is TGCGCCAGCAGCTCGGAGGGGTCCCAGGGGGCGGTTGACGAGCAGTACTTC.

The chain uses TRBV7-9 and TRBJ2-1; TRBD2 might be the D (5 bases). From germline, CDR1 is SEHNR and CDR2 FQNEAQ (reference sequence). The CDR3 is 14 amino acids. V was shortened by 4 bases and J by 0 bases, with 7 bases between the two germline ends. CDR3 residues: CASSWRVSYNEQFF. The CDR3, as DNA: TGTGCCAGCAGCTGGCGGGTCTCCTACAATGAGCAGTTCTTC.

The rearrangement joins TRBV30 to TRBJ2-1; 7 bases agree with TRBD2. The CDR3 covers 14 residues. Germline V gene data show CDR1 as GTSNPN and CDR2 as SVGIG (reference sequence). Trimming at V came to 2 bases and at J to 5 bases, leaving 6 bases not matched to a gene. The CDR3 DNA is TGTGCCTGGAGTACAGGACTAGTTAACAATGAGCAGTTCTTC. Protein sequence: CAWSTGLVNNEQFF.

This rearrangement joins TRBV6-2 or TRBV6-3 to TRBJ1-5; 7 bases fit TRBD1. The germline V gene encodes CDR1 MNHEY and CDR2 SVGEGT. CDR3 length: 16 amino acids. V lost 0 bases to trimming and J lost 4 bases; unmatched junction nucleotides: 6. For the CDR3, the DNA is TGTGCCAGCAGTTACTCGCCCCGGGACAGAAATCAGCCCCAGCATTTT. Its translation is CASSYSPRDRNQPQHF.

The chain has TRBV11-2 and TRBJ1-6, with 7 bases identical to TRBD1. The V and J ends lost 7 bases and 9 bases, in that order; junction bases with no gene match: 9. The germline V gene has CDR1 SGHAT and CDR2 FQNNGV. The CDR3 runs to 14 residues. CDR3 sequence: CASTDRDSTSPLHF. The DNA for the CDR3 is TGTGCCAGCACCGACCGGGACAGTACTTCACCCCTCCACTTT.

V gene TRBV28 combines with J gene TRBJ1-1, with D uncertain. CDR3 length: 13 amino acids. The ends were cut back, 9 bases at V and 0 bases at J, with 11 bases in the middle. CDR1 and CDR2 from the germline V gene are MDHEN and SYDVKM. The CDR3 nucleotides are TGTGCCAGTATGAGGGAACTGAACACTGAAGCTTTCTTT. As protein: CASMRELNTEAFF.

The genes are TRBV6-5 and TRBJ1-2, with D possibly matching TRBD1 (6 bases). Between the trimmed V and J ends, which lost 6 bases and 4 bases, there was a span of 18 bases. From germline, CDR1 is MNHEY and CDR2 SVGAGI. The CDR3 is 15 amino acids. The CDR3 protein is CASRNHATGLYGYTF. In DNA form, the CDR3 reads TGTGCCAGCAGGAACCACGCAACAGGGCTCTATGGCTACACCTTC.

The chain carries TRBV18 and TRBJ1-1; TRBD1 is a possible D gene (5 bases). CDR1 KGHSH and CDR2 LQKENI come from the germline V gene. This CDR3 has 15 residues. Trimming took 5 bases from V and 0 from J, leaving 13 bases between them. This chain's CDR3 is CASSFRGPVNTEAFF. The CDR3 coding sequence is TGTGCCAGCTCATTTAGGGGCCCGGTGAACACTGAAGCTTTCTTT.

This sequence joins TRBV9 and TRBJ2-1; 9 bases fit TRBD2. Germline V gives CDR1 SGDLS, CDR2 YYNGEE. The CDR3 is 18 residues long. The junction had 13 bases not matched to a gene; V was cut back by 4 bases and J by 2 bases. CDR3 region: CASSPPGGSGGPYNEQFF. Here the CDR3 DNA reads TGTGCCAGCAGCCCCCCGGGGGGCAGCGGGGGGCCCTACAATGAGCAGTTCTTC. The full variable domain, its missing parts supplied by reference TRBV9 and TRBJ2-1, is DSGVTQTPKHLITATGQRVTLRCSPRSGDLSVYWYQQSLDQGLQFLIQYYNGEERAKGNILERFSAQQFPDLHSELNLSSLELGDSALYFCASSPPGGSGGPYNEQFFGPGTRLTVL.

J is TRBJ1-4 and V is TRBV28; no firm D call. The CDR3 is 14 residues long. Germline V gene data show CDR1 as MDHEN and CDR2 as SYDVKM. Trimming cost V 5 bases and J 7 bases, with 14 bases left between them. In DNA, the CDR3 is TGTGCCAGCAGTCCCCCCCCCAGTGGTGAAAAACTGTTTTTT. This translates into CASSPPPSGEKLFF.

The J gene is TRBJ2-2, the V gene TRBV27; D possibly corresponds to TRBD2 (6 bases). The CDR3 totals 14 residues. Trimming took 0 bases from V and 5 from J, leaving 7 bases between them. Germline loops: CDR1 MNHEY, CDR2 SMNVEV (reference sequence). CDR3 sequence (DNA): TGTGCCAGCAGTTTATCTGGGACTACCGGGGAGCTGTTTTTT. This codes for CASSLSGTTGELFF.

V and J are TRBV19 and TRBJ2-3; 10 bases fit TRBD2. CDR3 length: 17 amino acids. Germline CDR1 and CDR2: LNHDA and SQIVND (reference sequence). J gave up 3 bases and V 4 bases, and 10 bases lay outside the gene matches. The DNA for the CDR3 is TGTGCCAGTAGTACCCTACAGGGGACTAGCGCTACAGATACGCAGTATTTT. Encoded protein: CASSTLQGTSATDTQYF.

This chain joins TRBV5-1 and TRBJ1-1; D call uncertain. Trimming stripped 4 bases from V and 4 bases from J, with 5 bases between. The germline gives CDR1 SGHRS, CDR2 YFSETQ. The CDR3 runs 11 residues. The CDR3 DNA reads TGCGCCAGCAGCCCGGGCACTGAAGCTTTCTTT. Its protein is CASSPGTEAFF.

This clone was observed a single time. This chain connects TRBV12-3 or TRBV12-4 to TRBJ1-2, with 8 nucleotides matching TRBD1. This CDR3 comprises 12 residues. J gave up 8 bases and V 5 bases, and 4 bases lay outside the gene matches. CDR3 nucleotides: TGTGCCAGCAGTGGACAGGGAGGGGGCTACACCTTC. This translates into CASSGQGGGYTF.

The gene calls are TRBV28 and TRBJ2-5; 8 bases line up with TRBD1. V was clipped by 6 bases and J by 5 bases; unmatched bases: 8. Germline CDR1 reads MDHEN; CDR2 reads SYDVKM. This CDR3 contains 14 residues. CDR3 bases: TGTGCCAGCAGAAAGACAGGGGTCGGGGAGACCCAGTACTTC. Amino acid sequence: CASRKTGVGETQYF.

In DNA form, the CDR3 reads TGTGCCAGCAGCACCCATAGCGCAGATACGCAGTATTTT. It translates to CASSTHSADTQYF. This chain links TRBV7-2 with TRBJ2-3; tentatively, D is TRBD2 (5 bases). Looked up from germline, CDR1 is SGHTA and CDR2 is FQGNSA. The CDR3 has 13 amino acids. Trimming took 5 bases from V and 4 from J, leaving 10 bases between them.

The genes are TRBV19 and TRBJ2-1; 12 nucleotides align to TRBD2. V gave up 7 bases and J gave up 10 bases; unmatched junction bases: 8. The CDR3 extends over 14 amino acids. Germline V gives CDR1 LNHDA, CDR2 SQIVND (reference sequence). This CDR3 is CASTRLAGEGEQFF. CDR3 DNA: TGTGCCAGTACGAGACTAGCGGGAGAGGGGGAGCAGTTCTTC.

The CDR3 DNA sequence: TGTGCCAGCAGGGGGCACTCTGGAAACACCATATATTTT. Translation: CASRGHSGNTIYF. The rearrangement uses TRBV27 and TRBJ1-3; TRBD1 might be the D (5 bases). This CDR3 contains 13 residues. Germline V CDR1 and CDR2: MNHEY, SMNVEV (reference sequence). Trimming left V 6 bases short and J 0 bases short, with 6 bases between.

CDR3 sequence reads: CASSSRGLANTEAFF. CDR3 coding DNA: TGTGCCAGTAGTTCCCGGGGACTTGCTAACACTGAAGCTTTCTTT. This rearrangement joins TRBV19 to TRBJ1-1, with a weak D call TRBD1 (5 bases). V shed 5 bases and J shed 2 bases, with 15 bases lying between them. The CDR3 is 15 amino acids. Germline CDR1 LNHDA, CDR2 SQIVND (reference sequence).

The rearrangement uses TRBV5-1 and TRBJ1-3; D gene ambiguous. CDR1 SGHRS and CDR2 YFSETQ come from the germline V gene. The CDR3 spans 11 residues. V lost 2 bases and J lost 8, with 5 bases in between. The CDR3 here is CASSFGHTIYF. CDR3 sequence (DNA): TGCGCCAGCAGCTTTGGCCACACCATATATTTT.

V and J are TRBV7-2 and TRBJ2-3; TRBD2 matches 13 bases. Germline-derived CDR1 and CDR2 are SGHTA and FQGNSA. CDR3 size: 17 residues. V trimming: 3 bases; J trimming: 10 bases; junction bases outside the gene matches: 13. The CDR3 DNA sequence: TGTGCCAGCAGCTTTAAACCTGGACTAGCGGGAGCCAACGCGCAGTATTTT. This encodes CASSFKPGLAGANAQYF.

This chain connects TRBV10-3 to TRBJ1-2; 8 bases match TRBD1. Germline lookup yields CDR1 ENHRY and CDR2 SYGVKD. The CDR3 length is 12 residues. Germline trimming cut 6 bases from V and 8 bases from J; bases unmatched to any gene: 5. The CDR3 bases are TGTGCCATCAGGGAGACAGGGGACGGCTACACCTTC. It translates to CAIRETGDGYTF.